A single T cell receptor beta chain is shown here with its context. Its specificity is not known. The data are from a study of cytomegalovirus exposure and HLA in healthy donors. This CDR3 has 14 residues. Germline values: CDR1 GTSNPN, CDR2 SVGIG (reference sequence). V dropped 1 base and J dropped 2 bases, with 9 bases sitting between them. When sampled, the donors appeared nominally healthy, though they likely had unrecorded immune exposures. 13 Jbeta primers and 60 Vbeta primers were used for the PCR. The method was immunoSEQ multiplex PCR; TCRdb's version includes in-frame clones alone and lacks a portion of them. The table lists approximately 81,000 clones, 77% of them singletons. General study findings and limits: Later analysis identified a missense DCLRE1C variant that was linked to TCR beta V- and J-gene trimming. The study flagged about 150 TCR beta chains as cytomegalovirus-associated.

Sequencing was performed on PBMCs. The gene calls are TRBV30 and TRBJ2-1, with D perhaps matching TRBD1 (6 bases). This sequence originates from a man aged 45-65 years in good health and CMV-seropositive. The DNA for the CDR3 is TGTGCCTGGAGTGGGCAGGGGACCTACAATGAGCAGTTCTTC. Its translation: CAWSGQGTYNEQFF.